The source of this T cell receptor (beta chain) is a study of post-analysis software for immune sequencing data (dated by TCRdb to about 2015). In terms of the full investigation: Relapsing-remitting, secondary progressive and progressive-relapsing multiple sclerosis were recorded as disease courses, and subtype annotation was lacking for some patients. A subset of samples was prepared in parallel using single-end sample barcoding, then pooled and co-amplified after Illumina adapter ligation. The multiple sclerosis patient repertoires were compared with about a dozen previously published healthy control repertoires from donors aged about 6 to 28 years.

Looking up the germline V gene yields CDR1 ENHRY and CDR2 SYGVKD. There are 15 amino acids in the CDR3, from cysteine to phenylalanine inclusive. The only DNA kept is the CDR3, 45 bases in frame from the first base. After removal of 4 bases from V and 7 bases from J, the junction retains 4 bases not matched to a gene. TCR beta repertoires were profiled from peripheral blood of approximately 13 young patients with multiple sclerosis to demonstrate the VDJtools post-analysis software. The multiple sclerosis patients were children and adolescents between roughly 6 and 16 years of age. Overall study outcomes, separate from this receptor: The multiple sclerosis patient group was slightly younger than the control group. Patients showed significantly higher frequencies than controls for a handful of TRBV segments, among them TRBV5-6, TRBV5-1 and TRBV20-1. Normalized Chao1 diversity was significantly lower in multiple sclerosis patients than controls, suggesting substantial peripheral T-cell clonal expansion. Direct clustering with F measure showed strong co-clustering of samples prepared in the same batch, prompting a batch-effect correction.

This clonotype was detected many times. Its cognate antigen has yet to be identified. There are no base qualities to consult, and no much larger clone falls within one base. The library was made by PCR. Instrument on record: Illumina HiSeq 2500. To reduce PCR and sequencing biases, unique molecular identifiers were built into the TCR beta cDNA libraries. Per 1 to 10 million input T cells, approximately 500,000 cDNA molecules were obtained, such that each molecule approximated one T cell. Patient libraries were prepared and sequenced with the same protocol used for the earlier healthy control dataset. Samples belonging to the same batch were prepared together, multiplexed and sequenced on a shared HiSeq lane. For the original study's pipeline: MIGEC handled the raw barcoded reads, throwing out single-read molecular identifier groups before consensus assembly and CDR3 extraction. VDJtools was used for post-analysis of the clonotype tables, and diversity was normalized by down-sampling every dataset to the size of the smallest sample. Repertoire overlap clustering matched CDR3 amino acid but not nucleotide sequences to correct batch-related cross-sample contamination. TCRdb passed the public sequencing reads through fastp at Q25 and MiXCR, retaining productive beta sequences. CDR3 protein sequences are deduplicated, and each keeps its most common genes and DNA. These V and J calls originate from TCRdb's pipeline instead of the authors' own analysis. Counted in this sample were approximately 180,000 distinct CDR3 sequences; approximately 30% of them appeared once. 1.5% of the sample goes to the ten largest clones.

Sequenced material: blood. The sequence derives from a girl between 5 and 17 years old with multiple sclerosis. The chain is encoded by TRBV10-3 joined to TRBJ2-1; 13 middle bases align to TRBD2. The CDR3 protein is CAISVGTSGTNEQFF. The DNA sequence is as follows: TGTGCCATCAGTGTGGGGACTAGCGGGACAAATGAGCAGTTCTTC.